Below, one T cell receptor beta chain is given with its context. What it recognizes is unknown. The PCR had 60 Vbeta and 13 Jbeta primers. Here immunoSEQ multiplex PCR was the method, and the copy in TCRdb shows in-frame clones only, minus some. The table lists around 65,000 clones, approximately 72% of them singletons, with 7% to 9.5% in the top ten. The sample is drawn from a study of cytomegalovirus exposure and HLA in healthy donors. Germline-derived CDR1 and CDR2 are GTSNPN and SVGIG (reference sequence). The CDR3 totals 12 residues. Trimming cost V 6 bases and J 8 bases; bases outside gene matches: 9. Study-level findings and limits: Within a later analysis, the majority of CMV-associated TCR beta chains appeared HLA-restricted. It was likely that a cluster of highly shared sequence variants was a sequencing artifact. Per published accounts, TCR beta sequences correctly predicted the HLA-A and HLA-B alleles of most subjects. Later analysis revealed greater clonal expansion in HLA-associated TCR beta chains than in equally common others.

This receptor was obtained from a woman aged 25 to 39 in good health and CMV-seropositive. The sequencing sample was made of PBMCs. The chain joins TRBV30 to TRBJ1-2, with 7 positions matching TRBD1. CDR3 bases: TGTGCCTGCCCGAAGGGGGCTTGGGGCTACACCTTC. It yields the protein CACPKGAWGYTF.